This paragraph covers one TCR beta chain sequence. The same CDR3 arises from other DNA sequences in this sample as well. This sample was included in a study of blood T cell repertoires in COVID-19. Germline V lookup: CDR1 KGHSH, CDR2 LQKENI. The V and J ends lost 4 bases and 6 bases respectively, with 9 bases between them. This CDR3 is built from 12 residues. Libraries were prepared by immunoSEQ multiplex PCR; TCRdb keeps only in-frame clonotypes and omits some of them. Of 200,000 to 250,000 clones in the sample, approximately 90% were seen once. The sample comprised PBMCs or T cells enriched from blood (not recorded which). This clonotype was sampled from a woman younger than 45 who had recovered from COVID-19. This chain links TRBV18 with TRBJ1-2, with D perhaps matching TRBD1 (5 bases). CDR3 amino acids: CASSLDRDGYTF. The CDR3 bases are TGTGCCAGCTCACTTGACAGAGATGGCTACACCTTC.